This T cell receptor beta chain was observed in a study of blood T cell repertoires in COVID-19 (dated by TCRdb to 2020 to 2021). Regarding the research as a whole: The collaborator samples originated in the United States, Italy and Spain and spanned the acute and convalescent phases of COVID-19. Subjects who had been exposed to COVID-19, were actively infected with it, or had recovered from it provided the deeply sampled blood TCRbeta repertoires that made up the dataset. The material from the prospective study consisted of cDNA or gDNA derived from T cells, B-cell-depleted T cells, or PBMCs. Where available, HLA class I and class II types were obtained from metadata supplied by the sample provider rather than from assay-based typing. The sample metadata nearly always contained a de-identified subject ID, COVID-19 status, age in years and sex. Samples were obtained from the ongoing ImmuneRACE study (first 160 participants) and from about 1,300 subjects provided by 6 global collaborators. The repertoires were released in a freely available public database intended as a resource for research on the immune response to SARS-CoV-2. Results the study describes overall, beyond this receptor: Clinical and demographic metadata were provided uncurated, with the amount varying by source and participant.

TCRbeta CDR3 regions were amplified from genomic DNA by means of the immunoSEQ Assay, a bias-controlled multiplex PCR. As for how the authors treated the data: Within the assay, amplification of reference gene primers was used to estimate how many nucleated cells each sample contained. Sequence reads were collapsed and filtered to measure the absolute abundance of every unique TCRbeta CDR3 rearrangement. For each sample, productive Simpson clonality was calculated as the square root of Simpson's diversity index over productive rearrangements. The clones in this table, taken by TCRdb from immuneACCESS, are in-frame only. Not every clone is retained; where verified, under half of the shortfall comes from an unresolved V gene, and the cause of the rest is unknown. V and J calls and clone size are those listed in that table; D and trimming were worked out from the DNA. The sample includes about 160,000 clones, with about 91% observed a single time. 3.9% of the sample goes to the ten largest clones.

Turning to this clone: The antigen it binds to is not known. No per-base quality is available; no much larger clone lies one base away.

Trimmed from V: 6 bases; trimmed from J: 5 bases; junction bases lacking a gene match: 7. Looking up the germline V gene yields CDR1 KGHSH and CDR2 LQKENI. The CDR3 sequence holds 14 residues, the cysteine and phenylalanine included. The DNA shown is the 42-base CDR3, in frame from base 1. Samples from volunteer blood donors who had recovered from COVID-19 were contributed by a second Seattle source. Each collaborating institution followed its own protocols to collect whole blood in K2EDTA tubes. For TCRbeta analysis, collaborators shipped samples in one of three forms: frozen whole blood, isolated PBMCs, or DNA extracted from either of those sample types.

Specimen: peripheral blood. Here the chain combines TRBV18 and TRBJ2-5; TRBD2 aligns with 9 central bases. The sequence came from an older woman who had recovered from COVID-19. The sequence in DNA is TGTGCCAGCTCCCCCTCTAGCGGGGATGAGACCCAGTACTTC. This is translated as CASSPSSGDETQYF.